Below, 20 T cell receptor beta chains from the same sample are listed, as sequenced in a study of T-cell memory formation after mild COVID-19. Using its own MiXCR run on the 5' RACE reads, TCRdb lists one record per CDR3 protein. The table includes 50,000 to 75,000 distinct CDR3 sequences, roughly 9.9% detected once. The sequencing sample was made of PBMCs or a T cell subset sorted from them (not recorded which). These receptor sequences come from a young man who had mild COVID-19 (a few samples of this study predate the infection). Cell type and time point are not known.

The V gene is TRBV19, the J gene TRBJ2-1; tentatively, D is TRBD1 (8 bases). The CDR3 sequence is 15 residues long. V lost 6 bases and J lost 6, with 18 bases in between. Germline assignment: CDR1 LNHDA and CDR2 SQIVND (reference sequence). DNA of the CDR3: TGTGCCAGTAGGCAGGGGGCGGCGGGGGCCAATGAGCAGTTCTTC. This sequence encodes CASRQGAAGANEQFF.

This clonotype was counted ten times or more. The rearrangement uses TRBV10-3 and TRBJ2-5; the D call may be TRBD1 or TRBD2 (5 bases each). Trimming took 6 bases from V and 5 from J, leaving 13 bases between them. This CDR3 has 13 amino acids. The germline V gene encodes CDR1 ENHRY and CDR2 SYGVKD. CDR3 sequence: CAISGTLGETQYF. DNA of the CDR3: TGTGCCATCAGCGGGACCCTGGGGGAGACCCAGTACTTC.

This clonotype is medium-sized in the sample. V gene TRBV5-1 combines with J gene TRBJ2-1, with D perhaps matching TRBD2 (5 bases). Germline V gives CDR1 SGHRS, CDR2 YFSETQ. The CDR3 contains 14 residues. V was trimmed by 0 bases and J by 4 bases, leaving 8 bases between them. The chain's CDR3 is CASSLGGSYNEQFF. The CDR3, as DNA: TGCGCCAGCAGCTTGGGAGGGTCTTACAATGAGCAGTTCTTC.

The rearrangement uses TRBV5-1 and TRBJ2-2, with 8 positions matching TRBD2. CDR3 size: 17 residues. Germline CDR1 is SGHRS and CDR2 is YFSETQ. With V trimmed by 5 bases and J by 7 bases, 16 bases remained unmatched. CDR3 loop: CASREAGTRGPIGELFF. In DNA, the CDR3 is TGCGCCAGCAGGGAGGCCGGGACTAGGGGCCCCATCGGGGAGCTGTTTTTT.

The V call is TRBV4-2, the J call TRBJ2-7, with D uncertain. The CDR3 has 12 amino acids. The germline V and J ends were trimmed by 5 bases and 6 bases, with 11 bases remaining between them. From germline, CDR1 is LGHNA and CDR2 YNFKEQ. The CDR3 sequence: CASSYSSGEQYF. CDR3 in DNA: TGTGCCAGCAGCTATTCGTCGGGCGAGCAGTACTTC.

The CDR3 DNA follows: TGTGCCAGCAGCGCAGGACAGGGACACTCCTACGAGCAGTACTTC. It specifies CASSAGQGHSYEQYF. The rearrangement uses TRBV7-6 and TRBJ2-7; 8 positions agree with TRBD1. CDR3 length: 15 amino acids. J lost 0 bases, V lost 5 bases, and 6 bases had no gene match. The germline CDR1 and CDR2 sequences are SGHVS and FNYEAQ.

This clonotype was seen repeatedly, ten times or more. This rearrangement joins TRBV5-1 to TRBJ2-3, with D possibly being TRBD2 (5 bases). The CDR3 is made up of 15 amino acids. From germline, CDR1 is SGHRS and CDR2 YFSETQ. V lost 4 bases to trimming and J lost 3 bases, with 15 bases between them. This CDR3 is CASSLGRRVTDTQYF. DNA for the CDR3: TGCGCCAGCAGCCTTGGGAGAAGGGTGACAGATACGCAGTATTTT.

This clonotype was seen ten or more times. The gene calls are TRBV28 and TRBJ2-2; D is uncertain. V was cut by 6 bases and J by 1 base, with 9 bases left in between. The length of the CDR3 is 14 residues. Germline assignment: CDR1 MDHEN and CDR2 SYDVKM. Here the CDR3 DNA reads TGTGCCAGCAGAGATCGGAGGAACACCGGGGAGCTGTTTTTT. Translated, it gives CASRDRRNTGELFF.

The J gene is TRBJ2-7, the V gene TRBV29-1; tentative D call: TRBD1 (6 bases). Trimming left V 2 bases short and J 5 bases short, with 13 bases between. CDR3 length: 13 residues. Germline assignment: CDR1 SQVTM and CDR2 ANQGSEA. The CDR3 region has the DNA TGCAGCGTTGAAACCGTGAGACAGGACGAGCAGTACTTC. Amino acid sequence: CSVETVRQDEQYF.

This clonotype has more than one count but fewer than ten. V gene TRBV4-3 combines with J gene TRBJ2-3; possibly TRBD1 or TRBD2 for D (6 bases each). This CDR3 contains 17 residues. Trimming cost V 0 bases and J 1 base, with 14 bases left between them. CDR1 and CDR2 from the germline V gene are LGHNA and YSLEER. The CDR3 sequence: CASSQERPGAGTDTQYF. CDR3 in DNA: TGCGCCAGCAGCCAAGAGAGGCCGGGGGCAGGCACAGATACGCAGTATTTT.

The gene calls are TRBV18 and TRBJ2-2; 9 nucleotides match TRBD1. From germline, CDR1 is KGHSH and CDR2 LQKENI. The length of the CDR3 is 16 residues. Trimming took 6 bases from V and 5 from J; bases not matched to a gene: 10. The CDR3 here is CASSPGQGSATGELFF. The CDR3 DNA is TGTGCCAGCTCCCCAGGACAGGGGTCCGCAACCGGGGAGCTGTTTTTT.

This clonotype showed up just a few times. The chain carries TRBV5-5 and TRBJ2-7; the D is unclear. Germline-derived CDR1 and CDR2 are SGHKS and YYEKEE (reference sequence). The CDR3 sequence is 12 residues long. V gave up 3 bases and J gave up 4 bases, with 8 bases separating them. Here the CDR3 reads CASSSYEYEQYF. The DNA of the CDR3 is TGTGCCAGCAGCTCTTACGAGTACGAGCAGTACTTC.

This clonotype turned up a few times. The CDR3, as DNA: TGTGCCAGCAGCTTGGTAACGGGGAACACTGAAGCTTTCTTT. This translates into CASSLVTGNTEAFF. The chain has TRBV5-8 and TRBJ1-1; D not resolved. The CDR3 consists of 14 residues. The V and J ends lost 0 bases and 1 base respectively, with 7 bases between them. Per the germline V gene, CDR1 is SGHTS and CDR2 is YDEGEE.

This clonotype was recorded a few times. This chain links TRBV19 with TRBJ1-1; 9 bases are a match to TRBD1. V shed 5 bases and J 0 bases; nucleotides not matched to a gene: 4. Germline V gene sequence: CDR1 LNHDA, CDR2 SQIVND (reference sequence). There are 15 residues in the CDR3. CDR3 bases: TGTGCCAGTAGTGGGGGACAGGGCATGAACACTGAAGCTTTCTTT. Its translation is CASSGGQGMNTEAFF.

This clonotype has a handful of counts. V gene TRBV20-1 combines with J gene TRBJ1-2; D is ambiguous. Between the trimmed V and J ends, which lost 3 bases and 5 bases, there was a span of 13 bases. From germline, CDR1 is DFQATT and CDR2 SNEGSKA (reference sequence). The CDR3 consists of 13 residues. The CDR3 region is CSASLSQSYGYTF. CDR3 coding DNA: TGCAGTGCTAGTCTCAGCCAGAGTTATGGCTACACCTTC.

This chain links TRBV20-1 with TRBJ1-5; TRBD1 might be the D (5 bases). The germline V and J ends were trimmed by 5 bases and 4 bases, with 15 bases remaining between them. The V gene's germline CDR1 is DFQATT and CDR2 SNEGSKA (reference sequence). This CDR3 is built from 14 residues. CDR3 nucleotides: TGCAGTGCTTGGGACTTTAGGGGTAATCAGCCCCAGCATTTT. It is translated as CSAWDFRGNQPQHF.

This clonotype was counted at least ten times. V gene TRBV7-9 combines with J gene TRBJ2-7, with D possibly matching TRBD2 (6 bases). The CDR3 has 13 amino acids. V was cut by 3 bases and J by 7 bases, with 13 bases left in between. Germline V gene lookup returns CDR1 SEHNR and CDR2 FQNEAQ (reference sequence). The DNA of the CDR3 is TGTGCCAGCAGCTTTTTGACCGCGGGAGAGCAGTACTTC. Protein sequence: CASSFLTAGEQYF.

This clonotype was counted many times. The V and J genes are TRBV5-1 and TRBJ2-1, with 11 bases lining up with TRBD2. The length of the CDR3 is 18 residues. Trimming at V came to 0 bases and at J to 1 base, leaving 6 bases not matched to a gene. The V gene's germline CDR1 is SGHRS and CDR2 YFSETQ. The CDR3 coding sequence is TGCGCCAGCAGCTTGGACCCGCCTAGCGGGGGGTCCTACAATGAGCAGTTCTTC. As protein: CASSLDPPSGGSYNEQFF.

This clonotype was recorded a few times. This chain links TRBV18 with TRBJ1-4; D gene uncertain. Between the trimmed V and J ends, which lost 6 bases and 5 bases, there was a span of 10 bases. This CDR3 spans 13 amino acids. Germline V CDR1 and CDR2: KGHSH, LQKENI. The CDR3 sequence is CASSRARNEKLFF. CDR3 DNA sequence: TGTGCCAGCTCGCGGGCTCGGAATGAAAAACTGTTTTTT.

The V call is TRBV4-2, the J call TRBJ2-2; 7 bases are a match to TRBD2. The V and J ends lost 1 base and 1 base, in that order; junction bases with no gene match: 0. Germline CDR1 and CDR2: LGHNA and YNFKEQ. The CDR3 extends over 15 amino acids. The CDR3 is CASSQVAGNTGELFF. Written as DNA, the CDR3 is TGTGCCAGCAGCCAAGTAGCGGGGAACACCGGGGAGCTGTTTTTT.